The 20 T cell receptor beta chains below all came from one sample that was sequenced in a study of T cells in Graves' hyperthyroidism and ophthalmopathy. RNA transcripts provided the source from which TCR beta CDR3 regions were amplified. The HTBI primer set drove a first-round RT-PCR of the TCR CDR3. TCRdb itself ran the multiplex PCR reads through MiXCR, one entry per CDR3 protein. The repertoire includes 460,000 or so distinct CDR3 sequences, roughly an eighth of them detected once, and 17% sits in the top ten. Sequenced: blood. The receptors derive from a woman aged 18-35 years with Graves' hyperthyroidism.

This clonotype appeared many times. This chain joins TRBV20-1 and TRBJ2-4; 14 bases line up with TRBD2. Germline CDR1 DFQATT, CDR2 SNEGSKA (reference sequence). The CDR3 is 17 amino acids. The J segment lost 6 bases and the V segment lost 3 bases, leaving 10 bases of the junction unmatched. The chain's CDR3 is CSASSPGLAGAGNIQYF. The CDR3 nucleotides read TGCAGTGCTAGTTCGCCGGGACTAGCGGGGGCCGGAAACATTCAGTACTTC.

This clonotype appeared many times. This chain connects TRBV24-1 to TRBJ1-5, with 7 bases identical to TRBD1. The junction had 8 bases not matched to a gene; V was cut back by 4 bases and J by 0 bases. The CDR3 extends over 17 amino acids. Germline V gene data show CDR1 as KGHDR and CDR2 as SFDVKD. The CDR3 sequence: CATSDPRQGNSNQPQHF. The CDR3 DNA reads as TGTGCCACCAGTGACCCACGACAGGGCAATAGCAATCAGCCCCAGCATTTT.

This clonotype was seen ten or more times. The chain carries TRBV6-1 and TRBJ1-4; a weak D match, TRBD1 (5 bases). Per germline, CDR1 MNHNS and CDR2 SASEGT. This CDR3 comprises 16 residues. V was shortened by 6 bases and J by 6 bases, with 20 bases between the two germline ends. The CDR3 protein is CASRNPLAGRDEKLFF. The DNA for the CDR3 is TGTGCCAGCAGAAACCCCCTTGCGGGGCGGGATGAAAAACTGTTTTTT.

This clonotype was recorded at least ten times. The chain uses TRBV20-1 and TRBJ1-1; perhaps TRBD1 as D (6 bases). The CDR3 length is 14 residues. Trimming shortened V by 6 bases and J by 5 bases, and 19 bases separated the two germline ends. The germline V gene has CDR1 DFQATT and CDR2 SNEGSKA (reference sequence). The CDR3 bases are TGCAGTGCAGGACCCACAGGGTTCGAGACTGAAGCTTTCTTT. This encodes CSAGPTGFETEAFF.

Ten or more counts support this clonotype. The CDR3 loop is CASSLAGGGDTQYF. CDR3 DNA: TGTGCCAGCAGCCTAGCGGGAGGGGGTGATACGCAGTATTTT. The chain employs TRBV11-3 and TRBJ2-3; 12 nucleotides match TRBD2. V lost 5 bases, J lost 6 bases, and 3 bases stayed unmatched. Germline values: CDR1 SGHNT, CDR2 YENEEA. The CDR3 extends over 14 amino acids.

Ten or more counts support this clonotype. This chain links TRBV3-1 with TRBJ2-5; D gene ambiguous. Germline V gene lookup returns CDR1 LGHDT and CDR2 YNNKEL (reference sequence). This CDR3 spans 16 amino acids. V was cut by 0 bases and J by 6 bases, with 17 bases left in between. The CDR3 bases are TGTGCCAGCAGCCAAGATGTCGTACGCTTTGGAAAGACCCAGTACTTC. Translated, it gives CASSQDVVRFGKTQYF.

The V call is TRBV11-2, the J call TRBJ2-5; the D gene is possibly TRBD1 (6 bases). The CDR3 runs to 15 residues. V was pared by 5 bases and J by 5 bases, with 18 bases between. Per the germline V gene, CDR1 is SGHAT and CDR2 is FQNNGV. CDR3 in amino acids: CASSLAEGVSETQYF. The CDR3, as DNA: TGTGCCAGCAGCCTGGCAGAGGGGGTTAGTGAGACCCAGTACTTC.

A few counts support this clonotype. The rearrangement links TRBV19 to TRBJ1-2; D perhaps matches TRBD1 (5 bases). The length of the CDR3 is 14 residues. The V gene's germline CDR1 is LNHDA and CDR2 SQIVND (reference sequence). Trimming removed 4 bases at V and 1 base at J, with 10 bases between. This CDR3 reads CASSTGHLNYGYTF. CDR3 nucleotides: TGTGCCAGTAGTACAGGACACCTTAACTATGGCTACACCTTC.

The chain is built from TRBV3-1 and TRBJ2-1, with 7 bases matching TRBD1. Germline V gene lookup returns CDR1 LGHDT and CDR2 YNNKEL (reference sequence). The length of the CDR3 is 15 residues. Trimming took 4 bases from V and 5 from J; bases not matched to a gene: 8. The CDR3: CASSPLGTDDNEQFF. CDR3 in DNA: TGTGCCAGCAGCCCCTTGGGGACAGATGACAATGAGCAGTTCTTC.

This clonotype showed up many times. This chain links TRBV20-1 with TRBJ1-1; D gene ambiguous. The CDR3 is 11 residues long. Per germline, CDR1 DFQATT and CDR2 SNEGSKA (reference sequence). V was clipped by 3 bases and J by 5 bases, with 7 bases between them. CDR3: CSARVWTEAFF. Here the CDR3 DNA reads TGCAGTGCTAGGGTGTGGACTGAAGCTTTCTTT.

This clonotype has a count of ten or more. The V gene is TRBV6-1, the J gene TRBJ1-2; D is perhaps TRBD1 (5 bases). CDR1 is MNHNS and CDR2 is SASEGT in the germline V gene. V was shortened by 7 bases and J by 1 base, with 13 bases between the two germline ends. This CDR3 has 14 amino acids. The CDR3 region has the DNA TGTGCCAGCACACGGGGAGACAGTAACTATGGCTACACCTTC. Amino acid sequence: CASTRGDSNYGYTF.

The V gene is TRBV7-3, the J gene TRBJ2-1; 8 bases fit TRBD1. The V gene's germline CDR1 is SGHTA and CDR2 FQGTGA. The CDR3 length is 16 residues. Trimming removed 5 bases from V and 7 bases from J; junction bases left unmatched: 13. The CDR3 sequence is CASSPSRDRSTNEQFF. As DNA, the CDR3 is TGTGCCAGCAGCCCTTCCCGGGACAGGTCTACAAATGAGCAGTTCTTC.

This clonotype has just a few counts. The J gene is TRBJ1-1, the V gene TRBV7-9, with 8 bases identical to TRBD1. The CDR3 has 15 amino acids. J was trimmed by 3 bases and V by 0 bases; bases with no gene match: 3. CDR1 is SEHNR and CDR2 is FQNEAQ in the germline V gene (reference sequence). DNA for the CDR3: TGTGCCAGCAGCTTAGCGCAGGGGGCCTACACTGAAGCTTTCTTT. Its protein product is CASSLAQGAYTEAFF.

This clonotype was counted many times. At one boundary the junction diverges from the germline segment, which might be a read error. The chain employs TRBV2 and TRBJ1-6; D remains ambiguous. Germline assignment: CDR1 SNHLY and CDR2 FYNNEI. The CDR3 is 12 residues long. Written as DNA, the CDR3 is TGTGCCAGCAGAGAAGGGCATTCACCCCTCCACTTT. Translation: CASREGHSPLHF.

The chain employs TRBV15 and TRBJ1-2; 8 bases are a match to TRBD1. The CDR3 length is 13 residues. Germline V CDR1 and CDR2: LNHNV, YYDKDF (reference sequence). With 5 bases clipped from V and 7 bases from J, the junction kept 6 bases outside the gene matches. In DNA, the CDR3 is TGTGCCACCAGCCAGACAGGGGCTAGTGGCTACACCTTC. Amino acid sequence: CATSQTGASGYTF.

This clonotype was seen a handful of times. The gene calls are TRBV18 and TRBJ2-5; D is undetermined. Looked up from germline, CDR1 is KGHSH and CDR2 is LQKENI. Trimming removed 0 bases at V and 3 bases at J, with 8 bases between. The CDR3 runs to 14 residues. CDR3 loop: CASSPPAAKETQYF. In DNA, the CDR3 is TGTGCCAGCTCACCACCAGCAGCTAAAGAGACCCAGTACTTC.

This clonotype occurred many times. The chain uses TRBV11-2 and TRBJ1-1; TRBD1 aligns across 8 bases. Germline-derived CDR1 and CDR2 are SGHAT and FQNNGV. V lost 6 bases to trimming and J lost 4 bases; unmatched junction nucleotides: 4. This CDR3 is built from 13 residues. The CDR3 nucleotides read TGTGCCAGCAGTCGACAGGGGTCCACTGAAGCTTTCTTT. This gives the protein CASSRQGSTEAFF.

This clonotype was observed many times. The chain has TRBV9 and TRBJ2-5; weak D call: TRBD1 (5 bases). Trimming shortened V by 3 bases and J by 1 base, and 19 bases separated the two germline ends. The CDR3 totals 17 residues. Germline V lookup: CDR1 SGDLS, CDR2 YYNGEE. CDR3 loop: CASSGLDSARAQETQYF. The CDR3 coding sequence is TGTGCCAGCAGCGGACTTGACAGCGCCCGAGCCCAAGAGACCCAGTACTTC.

This clonotype was seen many times. The chain carries TRBV28 and TRBJ2-5, with D possibly TRBD2 on 5 matching bases. The V gene's germline CDR1 is MDHEN and CDR2 SYDVKM. Trimming shortened V by 8 bases and J by 5 bases, and 15 bases separated the two germline ends. This CDR3 has 13 residues. DNA for the CDR3: TGTGCCAGCTCACCAGGAGGAGAGGAGACCCAGTACTTC. Amino acids: CASSPGGEETQYF.

The V and J genes are TRBV4-1 and TRBJ2-3, with D tentatively TRBD1 (6 bases). Trimming removed 1 base at V and 4 bases at J, with 18 bases between. Germline V gives CDR1 MGHRA, CDR2 YSYEKL. The CDR3 runs to 17 residues. The CDR3, as DNA: TGCGCCAGCAGCCAAGCCACAAACAGGGTAATCCCAGATACGCAGTATTTT. Translation: CASSQATNRVIPDTQYF.